This T cell receptor beta chain was identified in a study of regulatory T cells in long-lasting Graves disease. In the study overall: For under 3 months, newly diagnosed Graves' patients had been taking antithyroid drugs.

iRepertoire HTBI primers and Arm-PCR of CDR3 regions built TCR beta libraries. TCRdb re-derived calls from the multiplex PCR reads in MiXCR, one entry per CDR3 protein. The table has hundreds of thousands of distinct CDR3 sequences, about 15% seen once; the top ten hold 18%. Documented time point: newly diagnosed GD, antithyroid drugs for less than 3 months. The TCR library used RNA extracted from PBMCs. This clonotype was recorded many times. Its antigen remains unidentified. Broader study findings: Segments TRBV28, TRBJ1-2 and TRBJ2-5 showed preferential usage in persistent disease.

V lost 2 bases to trimming and J lost 1 base, with 14 bases between them. Germline V lookup: CDR1 MNHEY, CDR2 SVGAGI. This CDR3 is 16 amino acids long. The same sample was also studied in work on T cells in Graves' hyperthyroidism and ophthalmopathy. That source notes: Most expanded thyroid clonotypes above 0.001 also appeared in blood.

The chain recombines TRBV6-5 with TRBJ1-2; D is uncertain. Sequencing used peripheral blood mononuclear cells (PBMCs), obtained at new diagnosis, from a patient treated with antithyroid drugs. This TCR derives from a woman aged 30 to 39 with Graves disease. CDR3 region: CASSYEAEADNYGYTF. CDR3 DNA sequence: TGTGCCAGCAGTTACGAGGCAGAAGCCGATAACTATGGCTACACCTTC.